The 16 T cell receptor beta chains below come from one sample, sequenced in a study of follicular helper T cells after annual influenza vaccination. Sample time point: 2014-2015 season, pre-vaccination. Data came from immunoSEQ multiplex PCR; TCRdb stores just in-frame clones and leaves some out. The table has over 12,000 clones, 84% seen once. This specimen was CXCR5- memory CD4+ T cells sorted from blood, taken on the day of influenza vaccination. These TCRs come from an adult who received the influenza vaccine.

The CDR3 here is CASSLTLTSGETQYF. The CDR3 bases are TGCGCCAGCAGCCTCACACTGACTAGCGGGGAAACGCAGTATTTT. The chain recombines TRBV4-1 with TRBJ2-3; 11 bases line up with TRBD2. The CDR3 is 15 residues long. The J segment lost 9 bases and the V segment lost 4 bases, leaving 9 bases of the junction unmatched. Germline loops: CDR1 MGHRA, CDR2 YSYEKL.

This rearrangement joins TRBV7-9 to TRBJ1-2; tentative D call: TRBD1 (6 bases). CDR3 length: 18 residues. V lost 4 bases, J lost 6 bases, and 27 bases lay in between. CDR1 SEHNR and CDR2 FQNEAQ come from the germline V gene (reference sequence). The CDR3 region has the DNA TGTGCCAGCAGCTCCAGGTTTAAGCGTGAAGGGGGGGACCATGGCTACACCTTC. Protein: CASSSRFKREGGDHGYTF.

The chain combines TRBV5-1 with TRBJ2-5; D ambiguous. This CDR3 contains 14 residues. The V gene's germline CDR1 is SGHRS and CDR2 YFSETQ. With 1 base removed from V and 4 bases from J, the gap between germline ends came to 11 bases. The CDR3 DNA reads as TGCGCCAGCAGCTTGTTTAGTGATCTAGAGACCCAGTACTTC. Its protein is CASSLFSDLETQYF.

Concerning this clone: Germline is not matched at one junction end, which may reflect a read error. This sequence joins TRBV9 and TRBJ2-5, with D hard to call. The DNA matches TRBJ2-7 better at its end, which makes the J call doubtful. CDR1 and CDR2 (germline): SGDLS, YYNGEE. This CDR3 contains 15 residues. The CDR3 region has the DNA TGTGCCAGCAGCGTAGACATCGTTGGGTCCTCCGAGCAGTACTTC. This encodes CASSVDIVGSSEQYF.

The gene calls are TRBV7-2 and TRBJ1-3; D ambiguous. The germline V gene encodes CDR1 SGHTA and CDR2 FQGNSA. CDR3 length equals 15 residues. The V and J ends lost 1 base and 4 bases respectively, with 11 bases between them. DNA of the CDR3: TGTGCCAGCAGCTTAGAACCGAGCCCGGGAAACACCATATATTTT. Its translation: CASSLEPSPGNTIYF.

The V call is TRBV19, the J call TRBJ2-1; 12 bases line up with TRBD2. The CDR3 contains 16 residues. Trimming took 7 bases from V and 8 from J; bases not matched to a gene: 12. Germline V CDR1 and CDR2: LNHDA, SQIVND (reference sequence). CDR3 protein: CASTSQPSGGGYEQFF. The CDR3 region has the DNA TGTGCCAGTACCTCTCAACCTAGCGGGGGGGGCTATGAGCAGTTCTTC.

The rearrangement joins TRBV13 to TRBJ2-1, with 11 bases aligning to TRBD2. Trimming removed 5 bases from V and 6 bases from J; junction bases left unmatched: 6. The CDR3 covers 15 residues. Per the germline V gene, CDR1 is PRHDT and CDR2 is FYEKMQ (reference sequence). The CDR3 here is CASSPGTSGSNEQFF. Here the CDR3 DNA reads TGTGCCAGCAGCCCCGGGACTAGCGGATCCAATGAGCAGTTCTTC. The variable domain in full, with the rest retrieved from reference TRBV13 and TRBJ2-1, is AAGVIQSPRHLIKEKRETATLKCYPIPRHDTVYWYQQGPGQDPQFLISFYEKMQSDKGSIPDRFSAQQFSDYHSELNMSSLELGDSALYFCASSPGTSGSNEQFFGPGTRLTVL.

The CDR3 reads CASSLEPGAPGNTIYF. Here the CDR3 DNA reads TGCGCCAGCAGCTTGGAGCCAGGAGCTCCTGGAAACACCATATATTTT. The chain uses TRBV5-1 and TRBJ1-3; D gene uncertain. V lost 0 bases, J lost 2 bases, and 12 bases lay in between. This CDR3 contains 16 residues. CDR1 and CDR2 from the germline V gene are SGHRS and YFSETQ.

This clone was seen a few times. The chain has TRBV7-8 and TRBJ2-7, with 7 bases lining up with TRBD1. CDR3 length equals 12 residues. The V and J ends lost 5 bases and 3 bases, in that order; junction bases with no gene match: 1. The germline gives CDR1 SGHVS, CDR2 FQNEAQ. The CDR3 sequence is CASSRQGYEQYF. In DNA, the CDR3 is TGTGCCAGCAGCCGACAGGGCTACGAGCAGTACTTC.

This clone was seen a handful of times. The rearrangement uses TRBV2 and TRBJ1-5; D gene unclear. The CDR3 has 15 amino acids. Deletions cut 1 base from V and 0 bases from J, with 7 bases between. Germline loops: CDR1 SNHLY, CDR2 FYNNEI. This chain's CDR3 is CASSEEVYSNQPQHF. The CDR3 DNA reads as TGTGCCAGCAGTGAAGAAGTGTATAGCAATCAGCCCCAGCATTTT.

This rearrangement joins TRBV5-1 to TRBJ2-7, with a possible D match to TRBD2 (6 bases). From germline, CDR1 is SGHRS and CDR2 YFSETQ. This CDR3 contains 17 residues. Trimming stripped 4 bases from V and 2 bases from J, with 22 bases between. The CDR3 is CASSVTRGLGDPYEQYF. Here the CDR3 DNA reads TGCGCCAGCAGCGTCACACGGGGACTGGGGGATCCCTACGAGCAGTACTTC.

V usage is TRBV5-1 and J usage is TRBJ2-5; TRBD1 agrees at 9 bases. Trimming cost V 0 bases and J 5 bases; bases outside gene matches: 11. Germline V gene data show CDR1 as SGHRS and CDR2 as YFSETQ. This CDR3 has 17 residues. In nucleotides, the CDR3 is TGCGCCAGCAGCTTGGGGGACAGGGAAGTAAAGCGGGAGACCCAGTACTTC. This gives the protein CASSLGDREVKRETQYF.

The chain is built from TRBV2 and TRBJ2-5; unclear D gene. Germline V gives CDR1 SNHLY, CDR2 FYNNEI. V was pared by 8 bases and J by 5 bases, with 9 bases between. The CDR3 runs 11 residues. CDR3 region: CASGVVETQYF. The CDR3 DNA follows: TGTGCCAGCGGGGTAGTTGAGACCCAGTACTTC.

V gene TRBV7-9 combines with J gene TRBJ2-7, with a possible D match to TRBD2 (6 bases). The CDR3 is made up of 19 amino acids. Trimming stripped 1 base from V and 2 bases from J, with 24 bases between. Germline V gene sequence: CDR1 SEHNR, CDR2 FQNEAQ (reference sequence). The CDR3 reads CASSLVGRRGIPSTYEQYF. CDR3 bases: TGTGCCAGCAGCTTAGTTGGTCGGAGGGGCATTCCTTCGACCTACGAGCAGTACTTC.

The rearrangement joins TRBV10-1 to TRBJ2-2; no firm D call. The CDR3 consists of 16 residues. The germline V gene encodes CDR1 WNHNN and CDR2 SYGVQD (reference sequence). Trimming removed 4 bases from V and 2 bases from J, with 14 bases in between. In nucleotides, the CDR3 is TGCGCCAGCAGTGGGCCCTTAGTGGGAAACACCGGGGAGCTGTTTTTT. This encodes CASSGPLVGNTGELFF.

This chain joins TRBV7-2 and TRBJ1-5; unclear D gene. The CDR3 is 13 residues long. The germline gives CDR1 SGHTA, CDR2 FQGNSA. Trimming took off 1 base at V and 9 bases at J, with 10 bases between the two ends. The CDR3 region has the DNA TGTGCCAGCAGCTTAGAGCGACCATCGCCCCAGCATTTT. Translation: CASSLERPSPQHF.